A single T cell receptor (beta chain) is shown here with its context. This record comes from a study of T cell responses to AZD1222 COVID-19 vaccine. Sequencing was performed with immunoSEQ multiplex PCR; in TCRdb, only in-frame clones are kept and a portion is missing. Of under 200,000 clones in the sample, around nine tenths were seen once. The CDR3 totals 15 residues. The ends lost 6 bases at V and 5 bases at J; junction bases unmatched: 9. Germline V gene sequence: CDR1 SNHLY, CDR2 FYNNEI. This TCR came from an adult in good health. The chain employs TRBV2 and TRBJ2-3; 9 bases are shared with TRBD1. The sequencing used peripheral blood, collected on day 0 of AZD1222 vaccination. Here the CDR3 DNA reads TGTGCCAGCAGGGACAGGGGAGAACCTCAAGATACGCAGTATTTT. Translated, it gives CASRDRGEPQDTQYF. Drawing the rest from reference TRBV2 and TRBJ2-3, the complete variable domain is EPEVTQTPSHQVTQMGQEVILRCVPISNHLYFYWYRQILGQKVEFLVSFYNNEISEKSEIFDDQFSVERPDGSNFTLKIRSTKLEDSAMYFCASRDRGEPQDTQYFGPGTRLTVL.